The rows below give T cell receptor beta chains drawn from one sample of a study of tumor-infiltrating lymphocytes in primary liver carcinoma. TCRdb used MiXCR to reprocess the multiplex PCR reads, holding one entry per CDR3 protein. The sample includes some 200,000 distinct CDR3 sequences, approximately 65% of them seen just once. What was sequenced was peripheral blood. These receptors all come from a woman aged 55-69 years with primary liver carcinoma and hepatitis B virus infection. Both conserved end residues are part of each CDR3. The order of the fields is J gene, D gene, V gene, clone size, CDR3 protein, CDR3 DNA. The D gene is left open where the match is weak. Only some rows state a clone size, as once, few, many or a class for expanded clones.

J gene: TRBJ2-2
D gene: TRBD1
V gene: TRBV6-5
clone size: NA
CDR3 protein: CASSYWTGGSSRELFF
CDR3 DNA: TGTGCCAGCAGTTACTGGACAGGGGGCTCTAGCAGGGAGCTGTTTTTT

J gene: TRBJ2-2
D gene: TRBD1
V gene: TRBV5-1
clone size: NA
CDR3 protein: CASSVIGGWDTGELFF
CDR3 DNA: TGCGCCAGCAGCGTTATAGGGGGCTGGGACACCGGGGAGCTGTTTTTT

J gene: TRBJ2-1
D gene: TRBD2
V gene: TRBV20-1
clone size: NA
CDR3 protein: CSARDWLAGNEQFF
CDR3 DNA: TGCAGTGCTAGAGACTGGCTAGCGGGAAATGAGCAGTTCTTC

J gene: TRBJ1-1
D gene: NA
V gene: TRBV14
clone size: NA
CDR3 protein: CAGSSTRGTEAFF
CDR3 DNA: TGTGCCGGCAGCTCTACGCGGGGCACTGAAGCTTTCTTT

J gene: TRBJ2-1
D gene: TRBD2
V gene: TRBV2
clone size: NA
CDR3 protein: CASKWTGGRVDEQFF
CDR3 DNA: TGTGCCAGCAAGTGGACGGGCGGGAGGGTTGATGAGCAGTTCTTC

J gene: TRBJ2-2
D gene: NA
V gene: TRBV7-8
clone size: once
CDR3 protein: CASSSSAGANTGELFF
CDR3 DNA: TGTGCCAGCAGCTCATCAGCGGGCGCGAACACCGGGGAGCTGTTTTTT

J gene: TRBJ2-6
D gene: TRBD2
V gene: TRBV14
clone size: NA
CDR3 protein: CASSQGPGLGGNSGANVLTF
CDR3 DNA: TGTGCCAGCAGCCAAGGTCCAGGACTGGGGGGGAACTCTGGGGCCAACGTCCTGACTTTC

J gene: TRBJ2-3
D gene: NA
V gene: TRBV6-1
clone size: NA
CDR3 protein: CVSSVSGDGRMQYF
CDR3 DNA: TGTGTCAGCAGTGTTTCAGGGGATGGAAGGATGCAGTATTTT

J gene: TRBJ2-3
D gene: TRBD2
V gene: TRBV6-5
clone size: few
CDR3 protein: CASSYVSSGRSPDTQYF
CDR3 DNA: TGTGCCAGCAGTTACGTCAGTAGCGGGAGGAGCCCAGATACGCAGTATTTT

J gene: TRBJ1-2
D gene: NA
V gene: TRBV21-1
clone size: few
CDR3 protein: CASSKALGTGTGVNYGYTF
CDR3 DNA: TGTGCCAGCAGCAAAGCCCTCGGAACCGGGACAGGAGTTAACTATGGCTACACCTTC

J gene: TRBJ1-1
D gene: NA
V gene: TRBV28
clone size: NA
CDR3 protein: CASSSGGLRGEAFF
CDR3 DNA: TGTGCCAGCAGCTCGGGCGGTCTGAGGGGTGAAGCTTTCTTT

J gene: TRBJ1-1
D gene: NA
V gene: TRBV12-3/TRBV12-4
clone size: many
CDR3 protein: CASSRRGEDTEAFF
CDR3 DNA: TGTGCCAGCTCTCGACGGGGAGAGGACACTGAAGCTTTCTTT

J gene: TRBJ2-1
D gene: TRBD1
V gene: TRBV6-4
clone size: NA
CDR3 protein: CASSLNMRTGETNEQFF
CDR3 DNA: TGTGCCAGCAGTCTGAACATGCGGACAGGGGAGACCAATGAGCAGTTCTTC

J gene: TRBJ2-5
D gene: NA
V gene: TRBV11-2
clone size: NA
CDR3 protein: CARNFSDQETQYF
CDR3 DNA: TGTGCCAGGAACTTCTCGGATCAGGAGACCCAGTACTTC

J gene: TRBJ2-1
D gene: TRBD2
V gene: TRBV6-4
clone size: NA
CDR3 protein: CASSNLAGARNEQFF
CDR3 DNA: TGTGCCAGCAGTAACCTAGCGGGAGCTCGGAATGAGCAGTTCTTC

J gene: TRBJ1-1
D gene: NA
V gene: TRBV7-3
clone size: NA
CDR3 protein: CASSLGQNTETFF
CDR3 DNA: TGTGCCAGCAGCTTGGGGCAGAACACTGAAACTTTCTTT

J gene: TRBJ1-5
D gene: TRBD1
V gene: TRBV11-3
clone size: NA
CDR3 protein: CASSSETDRGETQSQHF
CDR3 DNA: TGTGCCAGCAGCTCAGAAACGGACAGGGGTGAAACCCAGTCCCAGCATTTT

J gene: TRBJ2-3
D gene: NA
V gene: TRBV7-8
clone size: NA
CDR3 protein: CASSFAGTDTQCF
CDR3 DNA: TGTGCCAGCAGCTTCGCCGGGACTGATACGCAGTGTTTT

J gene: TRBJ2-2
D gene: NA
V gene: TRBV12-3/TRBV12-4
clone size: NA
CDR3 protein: CACSFSLPPNTGELFF
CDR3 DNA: TGTGCCTGCAGTTTCTCCCTCCCTCCGAACACCGGGGAGCTGTTTTTT

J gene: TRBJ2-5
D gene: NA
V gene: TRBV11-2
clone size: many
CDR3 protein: CASSLGGSGETQYF
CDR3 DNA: TGTGCCAGCAGCTTAGGGGGGTCGGGGGAGACCCAGTACTTC

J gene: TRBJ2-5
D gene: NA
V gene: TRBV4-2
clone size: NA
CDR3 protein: CASSQEYSGICQETQYF
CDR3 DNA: TGTGCAAGCAGCCAAGAATACAGCGGAATATGCCAAGAGACCCAGTACTTC

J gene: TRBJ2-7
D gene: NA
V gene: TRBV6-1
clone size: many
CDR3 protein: CASSSYGASYEQYF
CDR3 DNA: TGTGCCAGCAGTTCGTACGGGGCCTCCTACGAGCAGTACTTC

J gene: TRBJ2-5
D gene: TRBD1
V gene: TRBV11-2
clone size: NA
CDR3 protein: CASSLRTGGSGETHYF
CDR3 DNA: TGTGCCAGCAGCTTACGGACAGGGGGTTCCGGGGAGACACACTACTTC

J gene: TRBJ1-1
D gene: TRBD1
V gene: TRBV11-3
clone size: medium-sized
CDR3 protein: CASSFGTVNTEAFF
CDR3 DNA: TGTGCCAGCAGCTTCGGGACAGTGAACACTGAAGCTTTCTTT

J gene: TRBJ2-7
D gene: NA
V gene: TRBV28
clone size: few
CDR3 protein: CASSRRGGGYEQYF
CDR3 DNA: TGTGCCAGCAGTCGGAGGGGGGGTGGCTACGAGCAGTACTTC

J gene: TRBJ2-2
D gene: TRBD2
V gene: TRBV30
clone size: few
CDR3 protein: CAWTIAGGATGELFF
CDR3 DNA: TGTGCCTGGACCATAGCGGGCGGAGCCACCGGGGAGCTGTTTTTT

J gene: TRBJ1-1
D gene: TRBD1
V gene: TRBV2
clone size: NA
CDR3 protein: CASSDGQGNTEAFF
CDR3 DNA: TGTGCCAGCAGTGACGGACAGGGGAACACTGAAGCTTTCTTT

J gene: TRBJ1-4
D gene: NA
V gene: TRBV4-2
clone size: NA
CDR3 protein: CAGSQEGHRALFF
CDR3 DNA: TGTGCCGGCAGCCAAGAAGGCCACAGAGCACTGTTTTTT

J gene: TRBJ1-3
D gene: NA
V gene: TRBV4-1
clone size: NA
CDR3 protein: CASSHPMGTMYF
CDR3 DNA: TGCGCCAGCAGCCACCCGATGGGCACCATGTATTTT

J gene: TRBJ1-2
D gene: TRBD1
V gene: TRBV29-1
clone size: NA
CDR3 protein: CSVEDRGYDHTF
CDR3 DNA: TGCAGCGTTGAGGACAGGGGCTATGACCACACTTTC

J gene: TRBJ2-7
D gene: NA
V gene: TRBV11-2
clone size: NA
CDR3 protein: CASSLLSSSGRSSYEQYF
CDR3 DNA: TGTGCCAGCAGTTTACTTAGTAGTTCCGGGCGGAGCTCCTACGAGCAGTACTTC

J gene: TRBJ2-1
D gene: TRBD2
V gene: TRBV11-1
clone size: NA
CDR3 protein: CANSFGLAGDNDQIF
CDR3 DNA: TGTGCCAACAGCTTCGGACTAGCAGGAGACAATGATCAGATCTTC

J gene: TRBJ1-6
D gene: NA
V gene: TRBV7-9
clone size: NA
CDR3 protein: CASSLMGALGNSPLHF
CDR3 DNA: TGTGCCAGCAGCTTAATGGGGGCATTAGGAAATTCACCCCTCCACTTT

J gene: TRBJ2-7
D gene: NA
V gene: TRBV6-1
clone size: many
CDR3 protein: CASSRSRSRLDEQYF
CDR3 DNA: TGTGCCAGCAGTAGAAGTAGGAGCCGCCTGGACGAGCAGTACTTC

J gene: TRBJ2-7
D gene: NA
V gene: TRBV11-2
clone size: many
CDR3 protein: CASSLVGRPFEQYF
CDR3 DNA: TGTGCCAGCAGCTTAGTTGGGCGGCCTTTCGAGCAGTACTTC

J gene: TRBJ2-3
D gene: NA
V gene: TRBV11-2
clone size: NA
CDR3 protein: CASSRGSNTQYF
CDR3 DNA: TGTGCCAGCAGCCGGGGGTCAAATACGCAGTATTTT

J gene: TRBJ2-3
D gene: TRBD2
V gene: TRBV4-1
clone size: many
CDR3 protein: CASSPQRTGTSGSTDTQYF
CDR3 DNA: TGCGCCAGCAGCCCCCAACGGACAGGGACTAGCGGGAGCACAGATACGCAGTATTTT

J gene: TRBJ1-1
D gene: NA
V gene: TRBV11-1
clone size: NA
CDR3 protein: CASSSNHARYAFF
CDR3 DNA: TGTGCCAGTAGCTCAAATCACGCAAGGTACGCTTTCTTT

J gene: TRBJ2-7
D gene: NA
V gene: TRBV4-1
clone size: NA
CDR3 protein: CASSQVTGVLYEQYF
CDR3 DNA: TGTGCCAGCAGCCAAGTAACTGGAGTACTCTACGAGCAGTACTTC

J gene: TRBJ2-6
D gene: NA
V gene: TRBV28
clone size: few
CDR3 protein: CASSHREPTGANVLTF
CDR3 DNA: TGTGCCAGCAGTCACAGGGAACCCACTGGGGCCAACGTCCTGACTTTC